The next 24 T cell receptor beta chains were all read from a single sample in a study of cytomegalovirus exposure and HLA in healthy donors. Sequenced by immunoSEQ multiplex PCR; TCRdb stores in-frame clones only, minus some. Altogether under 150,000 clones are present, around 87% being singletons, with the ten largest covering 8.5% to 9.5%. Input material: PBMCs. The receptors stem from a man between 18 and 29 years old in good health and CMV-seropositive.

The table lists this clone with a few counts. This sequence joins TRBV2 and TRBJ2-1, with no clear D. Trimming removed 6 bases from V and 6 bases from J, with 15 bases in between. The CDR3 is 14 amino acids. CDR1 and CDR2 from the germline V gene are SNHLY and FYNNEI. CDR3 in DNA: TGTGCCAGCAGCCGCGCGACGAGGAGCAATGAGCAGTTCTTC. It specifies CASSRATRSNEQFF.

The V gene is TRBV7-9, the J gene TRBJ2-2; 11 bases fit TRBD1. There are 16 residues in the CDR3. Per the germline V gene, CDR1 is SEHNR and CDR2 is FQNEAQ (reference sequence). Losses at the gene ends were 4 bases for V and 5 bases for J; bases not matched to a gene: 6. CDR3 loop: CASSSAGTGGTGELFF. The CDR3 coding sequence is TGTGCCAGCAGCTCAGCCGGGACAGGGGGGACCGGGGAGCTGTTTTTT.

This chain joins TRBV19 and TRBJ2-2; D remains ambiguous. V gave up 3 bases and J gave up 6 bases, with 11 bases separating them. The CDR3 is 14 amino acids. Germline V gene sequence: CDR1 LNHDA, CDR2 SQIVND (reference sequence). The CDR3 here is CASSISPLAGELFF. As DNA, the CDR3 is TGTGCCAGTAGTATTTCTCCTCTTGCCGGGGAGCTGTTTTTT. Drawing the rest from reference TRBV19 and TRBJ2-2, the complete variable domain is DGGITQSPKYLFRKEGQNVTLSCEQNLNHDAMYWYRQDPGQGLRLIYYSQIVNDFQKGDIAEGYSVSREKKESFPLTVTSAQKNPTAFYLCASSISPLAGELFFGEGSRLTVL.

The DNA for the CDR3 is TGTGCCAGCAGTTACGTGGGAGAGCCCCAGCATTTT. It specifies CASSYVGEPQHF. This chain links TRBV6-6 with TRBJ1-5; D call uncertain. Germline CDR1 is MNHNY and CDR2 is SVGAGI (reference sequence). The CDR3 contains 12 residues. V shed 2 bases and J shed 8 bases, with 7 bases lying between them.

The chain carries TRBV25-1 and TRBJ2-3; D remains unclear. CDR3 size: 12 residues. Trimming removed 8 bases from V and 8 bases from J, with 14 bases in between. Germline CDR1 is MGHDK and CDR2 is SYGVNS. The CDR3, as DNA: TGTGCCAGCCGAAATTCCCCCGGTACGCAGTATTTT. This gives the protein CASRNSPGTQYF.

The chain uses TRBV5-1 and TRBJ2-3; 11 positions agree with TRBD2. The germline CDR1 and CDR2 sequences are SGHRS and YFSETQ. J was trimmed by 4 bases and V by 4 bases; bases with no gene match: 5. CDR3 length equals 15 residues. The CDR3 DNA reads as TGCGCCAGCAGCCTACTAGCGGGAGTCGCAGATACGCAGTATTTT. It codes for CASSLLAGVADTQYF.

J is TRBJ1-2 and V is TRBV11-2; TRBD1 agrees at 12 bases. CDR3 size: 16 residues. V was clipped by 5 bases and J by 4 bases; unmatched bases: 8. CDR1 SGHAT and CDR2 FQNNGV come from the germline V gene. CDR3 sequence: CASSQTGTGGPYGYTF. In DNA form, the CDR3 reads TGTGCCAGCAGCCAAACCGGGACAGGGGGCCCCTATGGCTACACCTTC.

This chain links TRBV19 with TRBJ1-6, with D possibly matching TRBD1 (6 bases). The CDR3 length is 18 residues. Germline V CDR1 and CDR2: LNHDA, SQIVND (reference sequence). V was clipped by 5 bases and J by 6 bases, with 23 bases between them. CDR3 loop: CASSSPPSAGGVNSPLHF. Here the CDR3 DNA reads TGTGCCAGTAGTTCGCCCCCCTCCGCGGGGGGCGTTAATTCACCCCTCCACTTT. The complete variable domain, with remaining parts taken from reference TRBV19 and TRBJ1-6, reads DGGITQSPKYLFRKEGQNVTLSCEQNLNHDAMYWYRQDPGQGLRLIYYSQIVNDFQKGDIAEGYSVSREKKESFPLTVTSAQKNPTAFYLCASSSPPSAGGVNSPLHFGNGTRLTVT.

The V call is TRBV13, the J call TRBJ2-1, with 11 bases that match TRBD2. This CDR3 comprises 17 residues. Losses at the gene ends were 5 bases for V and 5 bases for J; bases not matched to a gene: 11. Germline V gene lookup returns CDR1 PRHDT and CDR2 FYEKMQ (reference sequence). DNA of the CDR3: TGTGCCAGCAGCCCGGACTCGCTAGCGGGGGGTGACAATGAGCAGTTCTTC. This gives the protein CASSPDSLAGGDNEQFF.

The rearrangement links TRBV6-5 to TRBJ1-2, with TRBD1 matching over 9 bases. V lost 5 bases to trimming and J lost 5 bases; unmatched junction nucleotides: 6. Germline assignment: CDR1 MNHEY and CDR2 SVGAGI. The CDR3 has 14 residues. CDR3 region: CASSGPGQGYGYTF. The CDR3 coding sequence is TGTGCCAGCAGTGGACCGGGACAGGGTTATGGCTACACCTTC.

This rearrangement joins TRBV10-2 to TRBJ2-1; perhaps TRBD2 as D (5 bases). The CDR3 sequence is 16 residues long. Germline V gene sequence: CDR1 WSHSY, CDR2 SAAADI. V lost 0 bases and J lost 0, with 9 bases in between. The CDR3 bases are TGCGCCAGCAGTGAGTCATCTGGGAGCTCCTACAATGAGCAGTTCTTC. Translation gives CASSESSGSSYNEQFF.

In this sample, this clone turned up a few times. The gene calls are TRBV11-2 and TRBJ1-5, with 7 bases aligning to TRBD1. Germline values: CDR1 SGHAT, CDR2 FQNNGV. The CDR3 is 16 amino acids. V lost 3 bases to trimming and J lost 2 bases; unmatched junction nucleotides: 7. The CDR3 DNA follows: TGTGCCAGCAGCTTGGTACAGGGGTATGGCAATCAGCCCCAGCATTTT. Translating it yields CASSLVQGYGNQPQHF.

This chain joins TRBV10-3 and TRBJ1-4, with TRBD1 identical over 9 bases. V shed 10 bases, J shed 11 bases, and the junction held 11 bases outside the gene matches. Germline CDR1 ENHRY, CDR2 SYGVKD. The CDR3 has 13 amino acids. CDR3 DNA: TGTGCCACCCAGAGGACAGGGGCCGGGAAACTGTTTTTT. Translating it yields CATQRTGAGKLFF.

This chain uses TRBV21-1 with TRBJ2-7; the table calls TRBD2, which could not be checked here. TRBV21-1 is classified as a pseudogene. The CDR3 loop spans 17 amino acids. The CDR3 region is CASSKSTSGGNSYEQYF. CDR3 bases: TGTGCCAGCAGCAAATCGACTAGCGGGGGAAACTCCTACGAGCAGTACTTC.

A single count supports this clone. The chain's CDR3 is CASSQSGEPGELFF. DNA of the CDR3: TGCGCCAGCAGTCAGTCCGGGGAACCCGGGGAGCTGTTTTTT. The chain links TRBV23-1 to TRBJ2-2; D possibly corresponds to TRBD2 (5 bases). Being an ORF, TRBV23-1 has a function that is uncertain. The CDR3 totals 14 residues. Trimming removed 3 bases from V and 6 bases from J, with 11 bases in between.

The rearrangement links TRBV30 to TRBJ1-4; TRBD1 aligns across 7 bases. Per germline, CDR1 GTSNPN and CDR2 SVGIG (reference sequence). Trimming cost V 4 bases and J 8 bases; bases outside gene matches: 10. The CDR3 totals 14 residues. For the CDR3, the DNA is TGTGCCTGGATAAGGCCGGGGACAGCAGAAAAACTGTTTTTT. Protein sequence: CAWIRPGTAEKLFF.

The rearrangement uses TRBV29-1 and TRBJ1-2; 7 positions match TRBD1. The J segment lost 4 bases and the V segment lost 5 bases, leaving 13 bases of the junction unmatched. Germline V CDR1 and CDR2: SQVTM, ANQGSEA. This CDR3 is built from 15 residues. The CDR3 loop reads CSVIRVRDRSYGYTF. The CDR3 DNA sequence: TGCAGCGTTATCCGGGTGCGGGACAGATCCTATGGCTACACCTTC.

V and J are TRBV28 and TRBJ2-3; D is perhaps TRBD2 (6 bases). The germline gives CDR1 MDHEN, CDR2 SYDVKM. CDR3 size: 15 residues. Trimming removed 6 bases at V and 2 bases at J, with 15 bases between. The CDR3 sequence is CASSQEGLITDTQYF. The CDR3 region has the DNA TGTGCCAGCAGCCAGGAGGGCTTGATCACAGATACGCAGTATTTT.

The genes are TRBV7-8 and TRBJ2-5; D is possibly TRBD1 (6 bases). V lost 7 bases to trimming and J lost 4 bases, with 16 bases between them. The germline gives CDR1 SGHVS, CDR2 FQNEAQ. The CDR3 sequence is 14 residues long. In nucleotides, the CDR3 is TGTGCCAGCACCCCAGGGGAAGGTCGAGAGACCCAGTACTTC. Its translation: CASTPGEGRETQYF.

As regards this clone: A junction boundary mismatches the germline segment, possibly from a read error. CDR3 residues: CASSQDIAPF. For the CDR3, the DNA is TGTGCCAGCAGCCAAGATATCGCGCCTTTT. V and J are TRBV14 and TRBJ1-1; the D is unclear. Germline-derived CDR1 and CDR2 are SGHDN and FVKESK. The CDR3 spans 10 residues.

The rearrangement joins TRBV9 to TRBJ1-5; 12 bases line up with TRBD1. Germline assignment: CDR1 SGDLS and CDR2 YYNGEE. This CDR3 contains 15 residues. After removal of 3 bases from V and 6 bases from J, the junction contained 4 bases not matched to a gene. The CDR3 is CASSGGTGGGQPQHF. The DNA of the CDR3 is TGTGCCAGCAGCGGAGGGACAGGGGGCGGTCAGCCCCAGCATTTT.

The CDR3, as DNA: TGTGCCAGCAGTTTGAGTTTCGGACAAGCTAACTATGGCTACACCTTC. It codes for CASSLSFGQANYGYTF. This chain links TRBV28 with TRBJ1-2, with a possible D match to TRBD1 (5 bases). Germline V gives CDR1 MDHEN, CDR2 SYDVKM. This CDR3 contains 16 residues. V was pared by 3 bases and J by 0 bases, with 14 bases between.

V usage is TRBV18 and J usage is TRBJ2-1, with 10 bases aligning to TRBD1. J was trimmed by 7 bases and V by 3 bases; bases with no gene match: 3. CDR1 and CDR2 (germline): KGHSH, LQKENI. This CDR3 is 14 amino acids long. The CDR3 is CASSPTGQGNEQFF. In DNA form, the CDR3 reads TGTGCCAGCTCACCGACGGGACAGGGGAATGAGCAGTTCTTC.

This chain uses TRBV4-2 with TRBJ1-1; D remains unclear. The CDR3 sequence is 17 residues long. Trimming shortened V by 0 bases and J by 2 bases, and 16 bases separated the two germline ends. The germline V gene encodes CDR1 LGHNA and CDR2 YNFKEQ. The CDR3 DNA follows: TGTGCCAGCAGCCAAGATCGTACCCTCGCGGGAAACACTGAAGCTTTCTTT. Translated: CASSQDRTLAGNTEAFF.